This paragraph reports one T cell receptor (beta chain). Its antigen is currently unknown. The CDR3 runs 14 residues. Between the trimmed V and J ends, which lost 0 bases and 5 bases, there was a span of 11 bases. CDR1 is SGDLS, CDR2 YYNGEE, per germline. These data belong to a study of cytomegalovirus exposure and HLA in healthy donors. PCR used 60 Vbeta primers and 13 Jbeta primers. Profiling relied on immunoSEQ multiplex PCR, and the TCRdb table lists in-frame clones only, not all of them. Found here are just over 150,000 clones, approximately 86% of them singletons; the top ten hold about 6.1%. General observations from the study: CMV serostatus was the sole immune exposure information available. The authors later found most CMV-associated TCR beta chains appeared HLA-restricted.

Among the donors, all were healthy bone marrow donors. Sequencing was carried out using PBMCs. This receptor was taken from a woman in her forties or fifties in good health and CMV-seropositive. The chain has TRBV9 and TRBJ2-5, with TRBD1 as a possible D gene (5 bases). The CDR3 region has the DNA TGTGCCAGCAGCGTAGGGGTTGGGGCCGAGACCCAGTACTTC. Translating it yields CASSVGVGAETQYF.